Below, 28 T cell receptor beta chains from the same sample are listed, as sequenced in a study of identical twins. TCRdb called the 5' RACE reads again in MiXCR, with one record for every CDR3 protein. The profile shows about 570,000 distinct CDR3 sequences, nearly 10% of them singletons. These data also formed part of another study, on yellow fever vaccine responses in identical twins.

Material for sequencing was PBMCs. The source of these receptors is a woman younger than 30 in good health.

This clonotype was seen more than once but under ten times. This rearrangement joins TRBV20-1 to TRBJ2-3, with D tentatively TRBD1 or TRBD2 (5 bases each). V lost 1 base to trimming and J lost 2 bases, with 19 bases between them. Germline CDR1 and CDR2: DFQATT and SNEGSKA (reference sequence). This CDR3 region has 17 residues. The chain's CDR3 is CSARVPGPSSSTDTQYF. CDR3 nucleotide sequence: TGCAGTGCTAGAGTACCGGGACCCTCATCCTCCACAGATACGCAGTATTTT.

There are a few counts of this clonotype. V usage is TRBV6-5 and J usage is TRBJ2-3, with 8 bases lining up with TRBD1. J lost 8 bases, V lost 5 bases, and 12 bases had no gene match. Per germline, CDR1 MNHEY and CDR2 SVGAGI. The CDR3 is made up of 15 amino acids. The DNA for the CDR3 is TGTGCCAGCAGTGCACCGGGACAGGCGAGGGGTACGCAGTATTTT. It encodes CASSAPGQARGTQYF.

This clonotype has at least ten counts. V and J are TRBV11-2 and TRBJ2-1; TRBD2 agrees at 7 bases. Trimming cost V 5 bases and J 4 bases; bases outside gene matches: 8. There are 15 residues in the CDR3. The germline CDR1 and CDR2 sequences are SGHAT and FQNNGV. CDR3 region: CASSEGTISYNEQFF. The DNA for the CDR3 is TGTGCCAGCAGCGAGGGGACTATATCATACAATGAGCAGTTCTTC.

The gene calls are TRBV6-2 or TRBV6-3 and TRBJ2-7; D not resolved. The CDR3 runs to 14 residues. The ends were cut back, 7 bases at V and 0 bases at J, with 13 bases in the middle. CDR1 and CDR2 (germline): MNHEY, SVGEGT. CDR3 sequence (DNA): TGTGCCAGCAAAACCCGGGCCAACTCCTACGAGCAGTACTTC. Its protein product is CASKTRANSYEQYF.

This clonotype was seen ten or more times. The chain employs TRBV7-2 and TRBJ1-1; D call uncertain. The CDR3 extends over 15 amino acids. CDR1 and CDR2 from the germline V gene are SGHTA and FQGNSA. V was cut by 5 bases and J by 5 bases, with 18 bases left in between. The CDR3 DNA sequence: TGTGCCAGCAGCCCTCCTGGTGGGATAGGGACTGAAGCTTTCTTT. It encodes CASSPPGGIGTEAFF.

The sample holds a few counts of this clonotype. The genes are TRBV18 and TRBJ2-5; D is unclear. The CDR3 extends over 14 amino acids. Germline V gene sequence: CDR1 KGHSH, CDR2 LQKENI. V was shortened by 4 bases and J by 0 bases, with 9 bases between the two germline ends. In nucleotides, the CDR3 is TGTGCCAGCTCACTACAGCCGTACCAAGAGACCCAGTACTTC. As protein: CASSLQPYQETQYF.

The rearrangement links TRBV6-4 to TRBJ2-1; D not resolved. The V end was cut by 0 bases, the J end by 2 bases, with 32 bases between. Looked up from germline, CDR1 is MRHNA and CDR2 is SNTAGT. The CDR3 runs to 23 residues. The CDR3 spells CASSDSILLRGSKRNTAYNEQFF. The CDR3 DNA follows: TGTGCCAGCAGTGACTCAATATTATTGCGCGGCAGTAAAAGAAATACGGCCTACAATGAGCAGTTCTTC.

This clonotype occurred many times. The CDR3 DNA reads TGTGCCAGCAGCTTAGAATTCCAAAGCACAGATACGCAGTATTTT. This gives the protein CASSLEFQSTDTQYF. The V and J genes are TRBV7-2 and TRBJ2-3; D not resolved. Germline V gene data show CDR1 as SGHTA and CDR2 as FQGNSA. The CDR3 runs 15 residues. Trimming took 1 base from V and 0 from J, leaving 8 bases between them.

The chain recombines TRBV11-2 with TRBJ2-3; D might be TRBD1 (6 bases). CDR3 length: 18 amino acids. The V end was cut by 2 bases, the J end by 3 bases, with 21 bases between. Germline V lookup: CDR1 SGHAT, CDR2 FQNNGV. The CDR3 nucleotides read TGTGCCAGCAGCTTAAATGGCATGCTAGGTACAGGGACAGATACGCAGTATTTT. Amino acids: CASSLNGMLGTGTDTQYF.

The rearrangement joins TRBV7-9 to TRBJ2-2; unclear D gene. CDR3 length equals 13 residues. The germline V gene encodes CDR1 SEHNR and CDR2 FQNEAQ (reference sequence). Trimming took off 6 bases at V and 5 bases at J, with 10 bases between the two ends. The CDR3 bases are TGTGCCAGCAGGAATCCCAGGACCGGGGAGCTGTTTTTT. Translating it yields CASRNPRTGELFF.

V usage is TRBV12-3 or TRBV12-4 and J usage is TRBJ2-1; D might be TRBD1 or TRBD2, each matching 6 bases. This CDR3 has 14 amino acids. V was shortened by 5 bases and J by 4 bases, with 12 bases between the two germline ends. DNA for the CDR3: TGTGCCAGCAGTATCCGGGGGCCTTACAATGAGCAGTTCTTC. Its translation is CASSIRGPYNEQFF.

This chain links TRBV7-2 with TRBJ2-1; no clear D gene. Trimming stripped 3 bases from V and 6 bases from J, with 6 bases between. The CDR3 loop spans 12 amino acids. CDR1 and CDR2 (germline): SGHTA, FQGNSA. The CDR3 coding sequence is TGTGCCAGCAGCTTTATTTCCAATGAGCAGTTCTTC. Its protein is CASSFISNEQFF. The full variable domain, completed using reference TRBV7-2 and TRBJ2-1, is GAGVSQSPSNKVTEKGKDVELRCDPISGHTALYWYRQSLGQGLEFLIYFQGNSAPDKSGLPSDRFSAERTGGSVSTLTIQRTQQEDSAVYLCASSFISNEQFFGPGTRLTVL.

V gene TRBV7-3 combines with J gene TRBJ2-3, with TRBD1 identical over 7 bases. This CDR3 region has 18 residues. Germline V gene lookup returns CDR1 SGHTA and CDR2 FQGTGA. J gave up 1 base and V 5 bases, and 15 bases lay outside the gene matches. CDR3 region: CASSAQPGTVMGTDTQYF. The CDR3 DNA reads TGTGCCAGCAGCGCCCAACCCGGGACAGTGATGGGCACAGATACGCAGTATTTT.

Ten or more counts support this clonotype. This chain connects TRBV5-1 to TRBJ1-1; 7 bases map to TRBD1. CDR3 size: 16 residues. Trimming removed 3 bases from V and 3 bases from J; junction bases left unmatched: 11. CDR1 and CDR2 from the germline V gene are SGHRS and YFSETQ. The CDR3 nucleotides are TGCGCCAGCAGCTCCCTACAGACAGGGAGGGACACTGAAGCTTTCTTT. This encodes CASSSLQTGRDTEAFF.

There are many counts of this clonotype. The chain is built from TRBV6-1 and TRBJ1-2; 9 bases match TRBD1. The CDR3 sequence is 17 residues long. Germline CDR1 reads MNHNS; CDR2 reads SASEGT. Unmatched junction bases numbered 15, after V lost 7 bases and J lost 3 bases. CDR3: CASTPGGTGGGDYGYTF. The CDR3, as DNA: TGTGCCAGCACCCCTGGGGGCACAGGGGGCGGGGACTATGGCTACACCTTC.

Many counts were recorded for this clonotype. The chain couples TRBV20-1 to TRBJ2-7; TRBD2 aligns across 11 bases. CDR3 length: 14 amino acids. Trimming at V came to 5 bases and at J to 3 bases, leaving 6 bases not matched to a gene. CDR1 is DFQATT, CDR2 SNEGSKA, per germline (reference sequence). The CDR3 DNA reads TGCAGTGCTCCTACCACTAGCGGGAGCTACGAGCAGTACTTC. This encodes CSAPTTSGSYEQYF.

This clonotype appeared a few times. The chain couples TRBV3-1 to TRBJ2-2; 11 bases align to TRBD2. Germline V CDR1 and CDR2: LGHDT, YNNKEL (reference sequence). This CDR3 has 16 residues. V lost 1 base and J lost 6; bases outside the gene matches: 4. CDR3 nucleotides: TGTGCCAGCAGCCAAGGTAGCGGGGGGGCCCCCGGGGAGCTGTTTTTT. It translates to CASSQGSGGAPGELFF.

This clonotype was detected many times. The chain links TRBV6-2 or TRBV6-3 to TRBJ2-7, with D tentatively TRBD2 (6 bases). There are 16 residues in the CDR3. Germline CDR1 MNHEY, CDR2 SVGEGT. V was clipped by 0 bases and J by 4 bases, with 16 bases between them. CDR3 nucleotide sequence: TGTGCCAGCAGTTACTCGTCGGCGGGAAGCGTTTACGAGCAGTACTTC. Its translation: CASSYSSAGSVYEQYF.

The chain's CDR3 is CASSGGPGEQYF. The CDR3, as DNA: TGTGCCAGCAGCGGGGGGCCGGGCGAGCAGTACTTC. The rearrangement joins TRBV7-9 to TRBJ2-7; D could derive from TRBD1 or TRBD2 (6 bases each). The CDR3 loop spans 12 amino acids. V was shortened by 5 bases and J by 6 bases, with 11 bases between the two germline ends. Germline V gives CDR1 SEHNR, CDR2 FQNEAQ (reference sequence).

The CDR3 nucleotides read TGTGCCAGCAGCCCCCGCGACAGTTATTTAGCCAAAAACATTCAGTACTTC. Residues: CASSPRDSYLAKNIQYF. The genes are TRBV7-2 and TRBJ2-4, with a weak D call TRBD1 (5 bases). Germline-derived CDR1 and CDR2 are SGHTA and FQGNSA. The CDR3 loop spans 17 amino acids. The germline V and J ends were trimmed by 5 bases and 0 bases, with 17 bases remaining between them.

The rearrangement links TRBV6-2 or TRBV6-3 to TRBJ2-3, with TRBD2 matching 7 bases. The V gene's germline CDR1 is MNHEY and CDR2 SVGEGT. CDR3 length: 15 amino acids. V shed 6 bases, J shed 3 bases, and the junction held 9 bases outside the gene matches. The CDR3 nucleotides are TGTGCCAGCAGGAACGAGCGGGATGGAACAGATACGCAGTATTTT. Translating it yields CASRNERDGTDTQYF.

V is TRBV20-1 and J is TRBJ2-5; D may be TRBD2 (6 bases). Trimming shortened V by 6 bases and J by 11 bases, and 28 bases separated the two germline ends. CDR1 is DFQATT, CDR2 SNEGSKA, per germline (reference sequence). The CDR3 is 15 residues long. The CDR3 is CSARPGQDGGIAQYF. The CDR3 DNA follows: TGCAGTGCCCGGCCTGGCCAGGACGGGGGAATTGCTCAGTACTTC.

In the case of this clonotype: An end of the junction differs from the germline gene, which may be a read error. This chain links TRBV20-1 with TRBJ2-1; D call uncertain. Per the germline V gene, CDR1 is DFQATT and CDR2 is SNEGSKA (reference sequence). This CDR3 region has 17 residues. The DNA for the CDR3 is TGCTGTGCTAGAGATTTTTTGCGGAGAAGCTCCTACAATGAGCAGTTCTTC. This encodes CCARDFLRRSSYNEQFF.

DNA of the CDR3: TGTGCCAGCAGCCCCAGGGGGGCCCTGGCCAATGAGCAGTTCTTC. Residues: CASSPRGALANEQFF. The gene calls are TRBV7-9 and TRBJ2-1, with TRBD1 as a possible D gene (7 bases). V lost 5 bases, J lost 6 bases, and 17 bases lay in between. The germline gives CDR1 SEHNR, CDR2 FQNEAQ (reference sequence). The CDR3 spans 15 residues.

This clonotype came up a few times. The chain has TRBV6-1 and TRBJ2-1; 13 nucleotides agree with TRBD2. CDR3 size: 19 residues. Trimming at V came to 5 bases and at J to 7 bases, leaving 17 bases not matched to a gene. Germline CDR1 MNHNS, CDR2 SASEGT. CDR3 nucleotide sequence: TGTGCCAGCAGTCCCCGCCCGACTAGCGGGGGGCCGGCGGGAAATGAGCAGTTCTTC. This gives the protein CASSPRPTSGGPAGNEQFF.

The chain couples TRBV28 to TRBJ2-3; possibly TRBD1 for D (8 bases). The CDR3 length is 16 residues. Trimming took 6 bases from V and 2 from J, leaving 18 bases between them. Germline V CDR1 and CDR2: MDHEN, SYDVKM. The CDR3 is CASRDYRGGVTDTQYF. The CDR3 DNA reads TGTGCCAGCAGGGATTACAGGGGGGGAGTCACAGATACGCAGTATTTT.

This chain uses TRBV20-1 with TRBJ2-2, with no clear D. CDR3 size: 15 residues. Germline CDR1 and CDR2: DFQATT and SNEGSKA (reference sequence). V lost 5 bases and J 1 base, leaving 14 bases between the germline ends. CDR3 amino acids: CSARLQPLNTGELFF. The CDR3 region has the DNA TGCAGTGCTCGTCTACAGCCTTTGAACACCGGGGAGCTGTTTTTT.

The chain combines TRBV5-1 with TRBJ1-3, with 7 bases fitting TRBD1. The CDR3 extends over 14 amino acids. V trimming: 4 bases; J trimming: 4 bases; junction bases outside the gene matches: 5. Germline CDR1 and CDR2: SGHRS and YFSETQ. Here the CDR3 reads CASSEGAKGNTIYF. CDR3 DNA sequence: TGCGCCAGCAGCGAGGGGGCCAAGGGAAACACCATATATTTT.